Below, one TCR beta chain is given with its context. These data belong to a study of blood T cell repertoires in COVID-19. Study as a whole: Donors in the United States, Italy and Spain gave samples during acute or convalescent COVID-19. From T cells, B-cell-depleted T cells, or PBMCs came the material, which was cDNA or gDNA.

The CDR3 has 16 amino acids. V shed 2 bases, J shed 4 bases, and the junction held 8 bases outside the gene matches. Per germline, CDR1 LGHDT and CDR2 YNNKEL (reference sequence). Under the authors' procedure: Quantification of nucleated cells was approximated via reference gene primer amplification. Some clones are missing from TCRdb's copy, which holds only in-frame ones; the method was immunoSEQ multiplex PCR. The DNA gave D and trimming, while V, J and clone size come from that table. The sample includes some 150,000 clones, about 89% of them seen just once. The TCR comes from a man aged 60 to 69 with acute or convalescent COVID-19. The rearrangement joins TRBV3-1 (or the pseudogene TRBV3-2) to TRBJ2-5, with 9 bases fitting TRBD2. Input material: peripheral blood. The CDR3 DNA follows: TGTGCCAGCAGCCAACTCGCGGGGGGGGGCGTAGAGACCCAGTACTTC. Translation: CASSQLAGGGVETQYF.